This record covers a single TCR beta chain. Individuals aged about 18 to 89 years were recruited from 24 US areas. This table comes from immunoSEQ multiplex PCR, and its TCRdb copy is limited to in-frame clones, with some not included. The sample shows hundreds of thousands of clones, 75% to 90% of them seen only once. This entry belongs to a study of blood T cell repertoires in COVID-19. Germline values: CDR1 MNHNS, CDR2 SASEGT. The CDR3 has 14 amino acids. After removal of 3 bases from V and 4 bases from J, the junction contained 3 bases not matched to a gene. The sample consisted of PBMCs or T cells enriched from blood (not recorded which). V is TRBV6-1 and J is TRBJ1-2; 9 bases fit TRBD1. The receptor comes from a woman aged 55-70 years who had recovered from COVID-19. CDR3 sequence (DNA): TGTGCCAGCAGTGAGGGACAGGGACCCTATGGCTACACCTTC. It yields the protein CASSEGQGPYGYTF.